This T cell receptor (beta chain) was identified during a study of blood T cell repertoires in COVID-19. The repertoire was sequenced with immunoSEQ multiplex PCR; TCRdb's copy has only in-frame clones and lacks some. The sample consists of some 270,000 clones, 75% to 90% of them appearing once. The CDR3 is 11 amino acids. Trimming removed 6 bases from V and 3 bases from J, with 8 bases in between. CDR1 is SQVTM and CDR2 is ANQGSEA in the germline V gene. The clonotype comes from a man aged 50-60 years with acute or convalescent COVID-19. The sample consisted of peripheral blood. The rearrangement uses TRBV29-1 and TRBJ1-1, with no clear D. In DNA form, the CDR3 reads TGCAGCGTACTTACGGACACTGAAGCTTTCTTT. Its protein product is CSVLTDTEAFF.